This T cell receptor beta chain was sequenced during a study of graft-versus-host responses after intestinal transplantation. Study in general: All recipients were transplanted with multivisceral, liver-intestinal, or isolated intestinal grafts. Anti-thymocyte globulin induction preceded 2 to 4 years of tacrolimus and steroid maintenance in all recipients. Study results and limitations: Early post-transplant declines in HvG were associated with peak levels of circulating GvH clones. Recipient marrow contained GvH clones, some of which appeared first in ileum or blood.

As to this clone: The antigen is not known.

The V gene end was trimmed by 5 bases and the J gene end by 1 base; junction bases not matched to a gene: 2. This CDR3 has 15 amino acids. Germline CDR1 MNHNS, CDR2 SASEGT. Repertoires were generated with immunoSEQ multiplex PCR, while TCRdb's copy carries only in-frame clones and drops some. The sample contains over 80,000 clones, 90% to 95% of which appear only once. The input for sequencing was unstimulated CD4+ T cells sorted from spleen or lymph node cells, taken before transplant. The genes are TRBV6-1 and TRBJ2-5; 12 bases fit TRBD2. This receptor was obtained from a human donor who was the organ donor for an intestinal transplant. The CDR3 sequence is CASSRLAGAQETQYF. DNA for the CDR3: TGTGCCAGCAGTAGACTAGCGGGGGCCCAAGAGACCCAGTACTTC.